Following are 2 T cell receptor beta chains from one sample sequenced in a study of T cell responses to AZD1222 COVID-19 vaccine. Profiling relied on immunoSEQ multiplex PCR, and the TCRdb table lists in-frame clones only, not all of them. Among about 77,000 clones listed, roughly nine tenths were seen once. Sample: peripheral blood, taken 28 days after the second AZD1222 dose. The origin of the receptors is an adult who received the AZD1222 COVID-19 vaccine.

The chain has TRBV9 and TRBJ2-2; 12 bases map to TRBD2. The germline V gene encodes CDR1 SGDLS and CDR2 YYNGEE. J was trimmed by 5 bases and V by 0 bases; bases with no gene match: 5. The CDR3 has 17 amino acids. CDR3 sequence (DNA): TGTGCCAGCAGCGTAGTACTAGCGGGAGGAGGGACCGGGGAGCTGTTTTTT. Translating gives CASSVVLAGGGTGELFF.

The rearrangement uses TRBV6-6 and TRBJ2-6; 9 bases map to TRBD1. Germline V gene sequence: CDR1 MNHNY, CDR2 SVGAGI (reference sequence). This CDR3 contains 18 residues. V shed 5 bases and J 0 bases; nucleotides not matched to a gene: 8. The CDR3, as DNA: TGTGCCAGCAGTCGGACAGGGGCGTCGCTCTCTGGGGCCAACGTCCTGACTTTC. This translates into CASSRTGASLSGANVLTF.